These T cell receptor beta chains were read from a single sample in a study of beta chain features in type 1 diabetes. TCRdb keeps only in-frame clones here, not all; method: immunoSEQ multiplex PCR. The sample has about 300,000 clones, about 8% seen once; the top ten hold roughly 0.94%. The material sequenced was central memory CD4+ T cells from blood. The receptors were sampled from a young woman in good health. Both conserved end residues are trimmed from each CDR3. Fields, in order: J gene, V gene, CDR3 protein.

J gene: TRBJ2-1; V gene: TRBV4-2; CDR3 protein: ASSQDGSDGEQF
J gene: TRBJ2-1; V gene: TRBV14; CDR3 protein: ASSRGGAWGGQF
J gene: TRBJ1-4; V gene: TRBV5-1; CDR3 protein: ASSLAGSNEKLF
J gene: TRBJ2-7; V gene: TRBV20-1; CDR3 protein: SALTRGEQY
J gene: TRBJ2-2; V gene: TRBV18; CDR3 protein: ASSPASSVPGELF
J gene: TRBJ2-1; V gene: TRBV28; CDR3 protein: ASSLSGLHRRGNEQF
J gene: TRBJ1-2; V gene: TRBV6-5; CDR3 protein: ASSLEGQLWRYT
J gene: TRBJ2-5; V gene: TRBV5-1; CDR3 protein: ASSPRVAGAETQY
J gene: TRBJ1-2; V gene: TRBV29-1; CDR3 protein: SVEDLGTTLYT
J gene: TRBJ1-3; V gene: TRBV29-1; CDR3 protein: SVEGLSGNTIY
J gene: TRBJ2-3; V gene: TRBV30; CDR3 protein: AWTRGVNTDTQY